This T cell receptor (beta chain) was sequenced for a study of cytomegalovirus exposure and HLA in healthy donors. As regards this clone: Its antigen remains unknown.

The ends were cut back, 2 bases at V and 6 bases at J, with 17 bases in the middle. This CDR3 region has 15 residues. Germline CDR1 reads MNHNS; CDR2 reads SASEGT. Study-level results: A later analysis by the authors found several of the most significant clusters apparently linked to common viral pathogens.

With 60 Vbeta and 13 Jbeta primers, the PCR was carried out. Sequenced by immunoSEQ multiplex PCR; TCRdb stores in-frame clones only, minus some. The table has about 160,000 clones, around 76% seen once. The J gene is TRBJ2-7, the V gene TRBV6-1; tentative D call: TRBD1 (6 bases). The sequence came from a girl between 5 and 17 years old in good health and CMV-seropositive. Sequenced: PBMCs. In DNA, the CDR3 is TGTGCCAGCAGTGAATTCCTTACAGGGATGGGCGAGCAGTACTTC. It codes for CASSEFLTGMGEQYF.